Below are 18 T cell receptor beta chains sequenced from a single sample in a study of blood T cell repertoires in COVID-19. Method: immunoSEQ multiplex PCR; TCRdb's copy keeps in-frame clones and lacks some. The sample has about 300,000 clones, about nine tenths seen once. The sample comprised peripheral blood. The receptor source for this set is a young woman with COVID-19, enrolled during active disease.

The chain recombines TRBV19 with TRBJ1-3; TRBD1 is a possible D gene (5 bases). This CDR3 is 14 amino acids long. From germline, CDR1 is LNHDA and CDR2 SQIVND (reference sequence). V was trimmed by 7 bases and J by 7 bases, leaving 17 bases between them. The CDR3 nucleotides are TGTGCCAGTACGGATCTTGGGGGGAGTAACACCATATATTTT. Translating gives CASTDLGGSNTIYF.

The chain is built from TRBV5-1 and TRBJ2-3; TRBD2 agrees at 8 bases. Trimming at V came to 2 bases and at J to 6 bases, leaving 8 bases not matched to a gene. Germline V gene data show CDR1 as SGHRS and CDR2 as YFSETQ. The CDR3 consists of 15 residues. This chain's CDR3 is CASSFGGRTGDTQYF. For the CDR3, the DNA is TGCGCCAGCAGCTTTGGCGGGAGGACGGGGGATACGCAGTATTTT.

CDR3 in DNA: TGTGCCAGCAGACAGACAGGGTTGGGTAATTCACCCCTCCACTTT. It is translated as CASRQTGLGNSPLHF. The chain carries TRBV25-1 and TRBJ1-6, with 7 bases identical to TRBD1. Germline V gene lookup returns CDR1 MGHDK and CDR2 SYGVNS. Trimming removed 6 bases from V and 6 bases from J; junction bases left unmatched: 8. This CDR3 has 15 residues.

The count of this clone is one. The gene calls are TRBV9 and TRBJ2-7; 10 positions match TRBD1. Germline loops: CDR1 SGDLS, CDR2 YYNGEE. The CDR3 has 14 residues. Trimming removed 0 bases from V and 7 bases from J; junction bases left unmatched: 4. The CDR3 is CASSVGQGAWEQYF. CDR3 nucleotides: TGTGCCAGCAGCGTAGGACAGGGGGCGTGGGAGCAGTACTTC. Complete variable domain (other parts from reference TRBV9 and TRBJ2-7): DSGVTQTPKHLITATGQRVTLRCSPRSGDLSVYWYQQSLDQGLQFLIQYYNGEERAKGNILERFSAQQFPDLHSELNLSSLELGDSALYFCASSVGQGAWEQYFGPGTRLTVT.

The rearrangement links TRBV29-1 to TRBJ2-7; D may be TRBD1 (5 bases). Germline V gives CDR1 SQVTM, CDR2 ANQGSEA. With 5 bases removed from V and 4 bases from J, the gap between germline ends came to 12 bases. The CDR3 spans 12 residues. The CDR3 nucleotides read TGCAGCGTTTACAAGGACACATACGAGCAGTACTTC. Translating it yields CSVYKDTYEQYF.

The rearrangement uses TRBV10-3 and TRBJ1-2, with TRBD1 matching over 9 bases. The CDR3 is made up of 14 amino acids. The V and J ends lost 10 bases and 3 bases, in that order; junction bases with no gene match: 9. Germline CDR1 is ENHRY and CDR2 is SYGVKD. The DNA of the CDR3 is TGTGCCAGCGGACAGGGGACAAGGCACTATGGCTACACCTTC. This translates into CASGQGTRHYGYTF.

The gene calls are TRBV6-6 and TRBJ1-2; D might be TRBD1 (5 bases). The ends were cut back, 0 bases at V and 5 bases at J, with 10 bases in the middle. CDR1 MNHNY and CDR2 SVGAGI come from the germline V gene (reference sequence). The CDR3 contains 14 residues. The CDR3 DNA reads as TGTGCCAGCAGTTACTCTCTGACAGCTTATGGCTACACCTTC. This encodes CASSYSLTAYGYTF.

The chain recombines TRBV20-1 with TRBJ1-2; D not resolved. V shed 6 bases and J shed 8 bases, with 10 bases lying between them. The CDR3 length is 10 residues. The germline V gene encodes CDR1 DFQATT and CDR2 SNEGSKA (reference sequence). The CDR3 DNA sequence: TGCAGTGCAAACTCGGTGGGCTACACCTTC. Protein: CSANSVGYTF.

The gene calls are TRBV7-9 and TRBJ2-1; TRBD1 might be the D (5 bases). Trimming took off 4 bases at V and 4 bases at J, with 8 bases between the two ends. Germline V gene sequence: CDR1 SEHNR, CDR2 FQNEAQ (reference sequence). The CDR3 consists of 13 residues. CDR3 in DNA: TGTGCCAGCAGCTCGACAGCGTACAATGAGCAGTTCTTC. Residues: CASSSTAYNEQFF. Using reference TRBV7-9 and TRBJ2-1 for the parts outside the CDR3, the full variable domain is DTGVSQNPRHKITKRGQNVTFRCDPISEHNRLYWYRQTLGQGPEFLTYFQNEAQLEKSRLLSDRFSAERPKGSFSTLEIQRTEQGDSAMYLCASSSTAYNEQFFGPGTRLTVL.

V and J are TRBV7-2 and TRBJ1-4; D may be TRBD1 (6 bases). The CDR3 is made up of 13 amino acids. V lost 4 bases and J lost 8, with 11 bases in between. The V gene's germline CDR1 is SGHTA and CDR2 FQGNSA. As DNA, the CDR3 is TGTGCCAGCAGCTCAGGGGTTAGAGAAAAACTGTTTTTT. As protein: CASSSGVREKLFF. The full variable domain, rest sourced from reference TRBV7-2 and TRBJ1-4, is GAGVSQSPSNKVTEKGKDVELRCDPISGHTALYWYRQSLGQGLEFLIYFQGNSAPDKSGLPSDRFSAERTGGSVSTLTIQRTQQEDSAVYLCASSSGVREKLFFGSGTQLSVL.

This rearrangement joins TRBV7-9 to TRBJ1-1, with a possible D match to TRBD1 (5 bases). Looked up from germline, CDR1 is SEHNR and CDR2 is FQNEAQ (reference sequence). V was shortened by 5 bases and J by 5 bases, with 15 bases between the two germline ends. The CDR3 loop spans 14 amino acids. This chain's CDR3 is CASSLAGGETEAFF. In DNA, the CDR3 is TGTGCCAGCAGCCTCGCTGGGGGGGAAACTGAAGCTTTCTTT.

The rearrangement uses TRBV24-1 and TRBJ2-1; D perhaps matches TRBD2 (6 bases). Deletions cut 7 bases from V and 5 bases from J, with 20 bases between. The CDR3 is 16 residues long. CDR1 is KGHDR and CDR2 is SFDVKD in the germline V gene. CDR3 bases: TGTGCCACCAGCGCTACTTTGGGGGGTTTGGACAATGAGCAGTTCTTC. It codes for CATSATLGGLDNEQFF.

The V and J genes are TRBV19 and TRBJ2-1, with TRBD2 matching 10 bases. Germline CDR1 LNHDA, CDR2 SQIVND (reference sequence). J gave up 8 bases and V 4 bases, and 5 bases lay outside the gene matches. The CDR3 totals 14 residues. CDR3 amino acids: CASSSLAGVYEQFF. As DNA, the CDR3 is TGTGCCAGTAGTAGCCTAGCGGGAGTATATGAGCAGTTCTTC.

This chain links TRBV15 with TRBJ1-1; TRBD1 agrees at 7 bases. The ends lost 5 bases at V and 9 bases at J; junction bases unmatched: 9. Germline CDR1 reads LNHNV; CDR2 reads YYDKDF (reference sequence). The CDR3 loop spans 13 amino acids. The CDR3 protein is CATSPREGGKAFF. CDR3 DNA sequence: TGTGCCACCAGCCCGAGGGAAGGGGGCAAAGCTTTCTTT.

The chain couples TRBV9 to TRBJ1-1; TRBD1 might be the D (6 bases). The germline V gene has CDR1 SGDLS and CDR2 YYNGEE. This CDR3 region has 13 residues. Trimming shortened V by 7 bases and J by 1 base, and 11 bases separated the two germline ends. The CDR3 spells CASVDSPNTEAFF. The DNA for the CDR3 is TGTGCCAGCGTGGACAGCCCGAACACTGAAGCTTTCTTT.

There are a few counts of this clone. The rearrangement joins TRBV3-1 (or the pseudogene TRBV3-2) to TRBJ1-6, with a possible D match to TRBD1 (5 bases). Germline V gives CDR1 LGHDT, CDR2 YNNKEL (reference sequence). This CDR3 comprises 15 residues. The V and J ends lost 1 base and 8 bases respectively, with 12 bases between them. The CDR3 sequence: CASSQGGRTHSPLHF. The CDR3 DNA sequence: TGTGCCAGCAGCCAAGGGGGCAGGACCCATTCACCCCTCCACTTT.

V usage is TRBV29-1 and J usage is TRBJ2-7; 7 bases fit TRBD1. The trim removed 7 bases at V and 3 bases at J, leaving 12 bases unmatched. The CDR3 spans 14 residues. Germline lookup yields CDR1 SQVTM and CDR2 ANQGSEA. CDR3 protein: CSASTGRNHYEQYF. CDR3 nucleotides: TGCAGCGCTTCGACAGGGCGGAACCACTACGAGCAGTACTTC.

The chain joins TRBV10-3 to TRBJ2-1, with 15 bases matching TRBD2. The CDR3 sequence is 20 residues long. The V segment lost 2 bases and the J segment 0 bases; nucleotides outside the gene matches: 8. From germline, CDR1 is ENHRY and CDR2 SYGVKD. CDR3 protein: CAISEPGLAGGKSSYNEQFF. The CDR3 DNA sequence: TGTGCCATCAGTGAGCCGGGACTAGCGGGAGGCAAGAGCTCCTACAATGAGCAGTTCTTC.